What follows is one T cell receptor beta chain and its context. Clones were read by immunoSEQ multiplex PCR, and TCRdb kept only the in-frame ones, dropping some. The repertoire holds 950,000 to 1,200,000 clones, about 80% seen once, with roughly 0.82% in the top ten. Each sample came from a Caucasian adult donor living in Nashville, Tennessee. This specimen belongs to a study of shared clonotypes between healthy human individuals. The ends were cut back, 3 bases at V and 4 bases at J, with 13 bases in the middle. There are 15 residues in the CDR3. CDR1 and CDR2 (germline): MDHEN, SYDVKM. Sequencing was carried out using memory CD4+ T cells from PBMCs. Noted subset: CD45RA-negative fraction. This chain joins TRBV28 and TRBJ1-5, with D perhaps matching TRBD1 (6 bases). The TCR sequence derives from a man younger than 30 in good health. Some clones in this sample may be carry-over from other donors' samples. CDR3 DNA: TGTGCCAGCAGTTTCGGGGGGCAGGGGAATCAGCCCCAGCATTTT. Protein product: CASSFGGQGNQPQHF.